This T cell receptor (beta chain) was retrieved from a study of identical twins. Each CDR3 protein is one row after TCRdb ran MiXCR on the 5' RACE reads. The data contain about 240,000 distinct CDR3 sequences, 10% of them singletons. The trim removed 3 bases at V and 9 bases at J, leaving 11 bases unmatched. Germline assignment: CDR1 SGHTA and CDR2 FQGNSA. There are 15 residues in the CDR3. The genes are TRBV7-2 and TRBJ2-1; TRBD2 aligns across 7 bases. Sequenced material: memory T cells sorted from blood. The clonotype was recovered from a man aged 50 or older in good health. Here the CDR3 DNA reads TGTGCCAGCAGCTTCGCCCCGGGGGGTGCCAGTGAGCAGTTCTTC. Encoded protein: CASSFAPGGASEQFF.